This T cell receptor beta chain was retrieved from a study of T-cell reconstitution after alpha-beta-depleted transplantation in children. Construction of the TCRbeta library involved unique molecular identifiers. TCRdb passed the PCR reads through MiXCR, listing each CDR3 protein once. The sample yields approximately 420,000 distinct CDR3 sequences, roughly a tenth seen once. This CDR3 is 13 amino acids long. Germline V gives CDR1 SSHAT, CDR2 FNYEAQ (reference sequence). Notes on this clonotype: One end of the junction varies from germline; a read error may be responsible.

The origin of this receptor is a human donor who donated a stem cell graft to a child with acute myeloid leukemia. Sequences were derived from PBMCs from the stem cell graft donor, sampled from the stem cell graft. This sequence joins TRBV7-7 and TRBJ2-5; D gene uncertain. The CDR3 DNA reads as TGTGCTAGCAGCTTAGCATCTGGGGAGACCCAGTACTTC. Protein sequence: CASSLASGETQYF.